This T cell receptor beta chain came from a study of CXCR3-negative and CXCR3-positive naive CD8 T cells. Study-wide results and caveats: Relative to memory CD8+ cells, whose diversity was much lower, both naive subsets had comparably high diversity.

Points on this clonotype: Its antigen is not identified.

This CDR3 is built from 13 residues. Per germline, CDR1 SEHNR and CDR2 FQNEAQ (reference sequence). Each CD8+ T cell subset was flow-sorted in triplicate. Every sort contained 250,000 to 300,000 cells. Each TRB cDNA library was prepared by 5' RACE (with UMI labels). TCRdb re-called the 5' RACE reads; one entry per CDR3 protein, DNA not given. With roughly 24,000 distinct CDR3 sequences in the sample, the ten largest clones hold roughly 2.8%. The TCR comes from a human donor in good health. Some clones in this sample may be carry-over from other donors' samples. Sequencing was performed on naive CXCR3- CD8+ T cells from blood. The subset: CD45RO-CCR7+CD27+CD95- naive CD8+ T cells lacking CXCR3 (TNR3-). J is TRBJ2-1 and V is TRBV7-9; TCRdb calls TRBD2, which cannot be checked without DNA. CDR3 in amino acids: CASSWGLANEQFF.